The clone carrying this TCR beta chain is a singleton in its sample. What it recognizes is unknown. The sample is drawn from a study of siplizumab effects on memory and regulatory T cells. Study results and limitations: Naive T cells looked more diverse than memory cells and looked like major alloresponse contributors. It was never confirmed that proliferating Tregs from siplizumab cultures were suppressive. Assignment of a naive or memory phenotype failed for roughly 75-95% of the proliferating CD4+ or CD8+ clones.

Method: immunoSEQ multiplex PCR; TCRdb's copy keeps in-frame clones and lacks some. The table has around 97,000 clones, roughly 94% seen once. V was shortened by 0 bases and J by 4 bases, with 12 bases between the two germline ends. This CDR3 is built from 16 residues. CDR1 is SGHDN and CDR2 is FVKESK in the germline V gene. The sample comprised non-Treg CD4+ T cells sorted from blood. This clonotype was obtained from a human donor in good health. This rearrangement joins TRBV14 to TRBJ2-2, with D perhaps TRBD2 (6 bases). CDR3 bases: TGTGCCAGCAGCCAAGATCTAGCGTGGGGCACCGGGGAGCTGTTTTTT. Encoded protein: CASSQDLAWGTGELFF.